The 22 T cell receptor beta chains reported below all come from one sample, sequenced in a study of T cells after yellow fever vaccination. TCRdb re-analysed the 5' RACE reads in MiXCR, keeping a single row per CDR3 protein. The sample shows 200,000 to 300,000 distinct CDR3 sequences, 6.7% of them seen only once. The material sequenced was CD4+ T cells sorted from PBMCs, taken on the day of the yellow fever booster vaccination. The source of these receptors is a man under 40 who received the YFV17D yellow fever vaccine.

The chain has TRBV10-3 and TRBJ2-1, with 9 bases fitting TRBD1. Trimming at V came to 4 bases and at J to 7 bases, leaving 5 bases not matched to a gene. This CDR3 spans 14 amino acids. The germline gives CDR1 ENHRY, CDR2 SYGVKD. The CDR3 bases are TGTGCCATCAGTGGACAGGGGGTTGGAAATGAGCAGTTCTTC. Translating it yields CAISGQGVGNEQFF.

The sample holds many counts of this clonotype. The rearrangement links TRBV7-2 to TRBJ2-7; D gene uncertain. V gave up 1 base and J gave up 2 bases, with 9 bases separating them. The CDR3 consists of 14 residues. Per germline, CDR1 SGHTA and CDR2 FQGNSA. CDR3 coding DNA: TGTGCCAGCAGCTTAGTGGCCGCCACCTACGAGCAGTACTTC. Encoded protein: CASSLVAATYEQYF.

This clonotype was recorded a few times. This may be a read error: a much more frequent sequence differs by one nucleotide. The chain has TRBV3-1 and TRBJ1-4, with D perhaps matching TRBD1 (5 bases). The CDR3 extends over 15 amino acids. Germline-derived CDR1 and CDR2 are LGHDT and YNNKEL (reference sequence). With 4 bases removed from V and 11 bases from J, the gap between germline ends came to 20 bases. DNA for the CDR3: TGTGCCAGCAGCCCAGTGGGCAGTCGAGGGGATAAACTGTTTTTT. It specifies CASSPVGSRGDKLFF.

This clonotype was counted only a few times. The gene calls are TRBV12-3 or TRBV12-4 and TRBJ2-7; TRBD2 matches 7 bases. The CDR3 runs 14 residues. V was clipped by 3 bases and J by 10 bases; unmatched bases: 12. CDR3 nucleotide sequence: TGTGCCAGCAGTTTGGGAGGGGCCCCGACGGCTCAGTACTTC. Amino acids: CASSLGGAPTAQYF.

V is TRBV10-3 and J is TRBJ2-2; 7 bases align to TRBD2. Germline-derived CDR1 and CDR2 are ENHRY and SYGVKD. Losses at the gene ends were 8 bases for V and 5 bases for J; bases not matched to a gene: 11. This CDR3 is 15 amino acids long. The CDR3 coding sequence is TGTGCCATCGCCACCTCCGGGACTAATACCGGGGAGCTGTTTTTT. This encodes CAIATSGTNTGELFF.

This clonotype turned up a few times. The chain uses TRBV4-3 and TRBJ2-7; D possibly corresponds to TRBD2 (5 bases). The CDR3 length is 14 residues. Trimming removed 4 bases at V and 4 bases at J, with 14 bases between. CDR1 and CDR2 from the germline V gene are LGHNA and YSLEER. The CDR3 coding sequence is TGCGCCAGCAGCCGCGGAAAACTAGGGTACGAGCAGTACTTC. It translates to CASSRGKLGYEQYF.

The rearrangement uses TRBV5-4 and TRBJ2-1; 7 bases line up with TRBD2. CDR1 is SGHNT and CDR2 is YYREEE in the germline V gene (reference sequence). The CDR3 consists of 12 residues. Losses at the gene ends were 5 bases for V and 9 bases for J; bases not matched to a gene: 5. The CDR3 DNA sequence: TGTGCCAGCAGGTCGGGACTAAGTGAGCAGTTCTTC. Protein: CASRSGLSEQFF.

V gene TRBV27 combines with J gene TRBJ2-7; 10 nucleotides match TRBD2. Unmatched junction bases numbered 9, after V lost 2 bases and J lost 5 bases. The V gene's germline CDR1 is MNHEY and CDR2 SMNVEV (reference sequence). The CDR3 contains 16 residues. The CDR3 sequence: CASSLRSASGRHEQYF. The CDR3 nucleotides are TGTGCCAGCAGTTTACGCTCGGCTAGCGGGAGACACGAGCAGTACTTC.

This clonotype showed up many times. The genes are TRBV25-1 and TRBJ2-2; 10 bases match TRBD1. The J segment lost 5 bases and the V segment lost 4 bases, leaving 7 bases of the junction unmatched. CDR3 length: 16 amino acids. CDR1 and CDR2 from the germline V gene are MGHDK and SYGVNS. CDR3 residues: CASSAPRTGGTGELFF. CDR3 sequence (DNA): TGTGCCAGCAGTGCACCCCGGACAGGGGGGACCGGGGAGCTGTTTTTT. The entire variable domain, with the rest obtained from reference TRBV25-1 and TRBJ2-2, is as follows: EADIYQTPRYLVIGTGKKITLECSQTMGHDKMYWYQQDPGMELHLIHYSYGVNSTEKGDLSSESTVSRIRTEHFPLTLESARPSHTSQYLCASSAPRTGGTGELFFGEGSRLTVL.

This clonotype was detected a few times. V is TRBV5-5 and J is TRBJ1-1, with 8 positions matching TRBD1. CDR3 length: 15 amino acids. Germline CDR1 SGHKS, CDR2 YYEKEE (reference sequence). The ends lost 3 bases at V and 4 bases at J; junction bases unmatched: 8. CDR3 loop: CASSSRTGSGTEAFF. The DNA for the CDR3 is TGTGCCAGCAGCTCCCGGACAGGGAGTGGCACTGAAGCTTTCTTT.

In this sample, this clonotype turned up a few times. The chain carries TRBV20-1 and TRBJ2-1; possibly TRBD2 for D (5 bases). CDR1 is DFQATT, CDR2 SNEGSKA, per germline (reference sequence). This CDR3 is built from 13 residues. V gave up 6 bases and J gave up 0 bases, with 9 bases separating them. CDR3 loop: CSATGSSYNEQFF. The CDR3, as DNA: TGCAGTGCCACGGGGAGCTCCTACAATGAGCAGTTCTTC.

This clonotype was counted only a few times. The V and J genes are TRBV5-4 and TRBJ2-3, with 10 bases fitting TRBD2. The CDR3 sequence is 16 residues long. The V gene's germline CDR1 is SGHNT and CDR2 YYREEE (reference sequence). Germline trimming cut 5 bases from V and 2 bases from J; bases unmatched to any gene: 8. The CDR3 loop reads CASSPAAGGPTDTQYF. The CDR3 DNA reads TGTGCCAGCAGTCCCGCAGCGGGAGGGCCCACAGATACGCAGTATTTT.

This clonotype was seen at least ten times. The CDR3 spells CASSQKRYEQYF. CDR3 nucleotides: TGTGCCAGCAGTCAGAAGCGGTACGAGCAGTACTTC. This rearrangement joins TRBV6-2 or TRBV6-3 to TRBJ2-7; D is possibly TRBD2 (5 bases). Germline loops: CDR1 MNHEY, CDR2 SVGEGT. Deletions cut 5 bases from V and 4 bases from J, with 9 bases between. The length of the CDR3 is 12 residues.

The chain employs TRBV27 and TRBJ2-2, with D unresolved. CDR1 is MNHEY, CDR2 SMNVEV, per germline (reference sequence). The CDR3 consists of 13 residues. V was clipped by 6 bases and J by 1 base, with 6 bases between them. CDR3 nucleotides: TGTGCCAGCAGAGTATGGAACACCGGGGAGCTGTTTTTT. It specifies CASRVWNTGELFF.

J is TRBJ2-7 and V is TRBV7-6, with a tentative D call TRBD2 (6 bases). Trimming removed 6 bases at V and 6 bases at J, with 15 bases between. The CDR3 consists of 13 residues. CDR1 is SGHVS, CDR2 FNYEAQ, per germline. The DNA of the CDR3 is TGTGCCAGCAGACCCGATGGAGGGACCGAGCAGTACTTC. Its protein is CASRPDGGTEQYF.

This clonotype has at least ten counts. The rearrangement joins TRBV20-1 to TRBJ1-4; 10 nucleotides align to TRBD1. V shed 0 bases and J 11 bases; nucleotides not matched to a gene: 3. This CDR3 region has 13 residues. Germline V lookup: CDR1 DFQATT, CDR2 SNEGSKA (reference sequence). The CDR3 is CSARDLGQGKLFF. The CDR3 DNA reads as TGCAGTGCTAGAGATTTGGGACAGGGGAAACTGTTTTTT.

The rearrangement uses TRBV29-1 and TRBJ2-7, with 9 positions matching TRBD1. There are 13 residues in the CDR3. After removal of 1 base from V and 4 bases from J, the junction contained 2 bases not matched to a gene. Per the germline V gene, CDR1 is SQVTM and CDR2 is ANQGSEA. The CDR3 coding sequence is TGCAGCGTTGAAGGACAGGGGGGGTACGAGCAGTACTTC. Residues: CSVEGQGGYEQYF.

J is TRBJ2-5 and V is TRBV11-2; TRBD2 matches 7 bases. Germline V gene data show CDR1 as SGHAT and CDR2 as FQNNGV. The trim removed 4 bases at V and 6 bases at J, leaving 17 bases unmatched. This CDR3 spans 17 amino acids. The CDR3 sequence: CASSSPSRARETKTQYF. The CDR3 DNA sequence: TGTGCCAGCAGCTCCCCTTCCCGGGCGCGGGAGACAAAGACCCAGTACTTC.

V and J are TRBV4-2 and TRBJ2-3; 8 bases are shared with TRBD2. The CDR3 extends over 15 amino acids. CDR1 LGHNA and CDR2 YNFKEQ come from the germline V gene. Losses at the gene ends were 4 bases for V and 3 bases for J; bases not matched to a gene: 6. The CDR3 bases are TGTGCCAGCAGCCCTACTAGCGGCCAGACAGATACGCAGTATTTT. Its translation: CASSPTSGQTDTQYF.

This clonotype was detected a few times. This rearrangement joins TRBV9 to TRBJ2-1, with TRBD1 matching over 10 bases. Germline assignment: CDR1 SGDLS and CDR2 YYNGEE. This CDR3 is 17 amino acids long. V dropped 0 bases and J dropped 7; count of bases not matched to a gene: 10. The CDR3 DNA follows: TGTGCCAGCAGCGTAGAGGGGACAGGGGTGAGAAAGAATGAGCAGTTCTTC. Protein product: CASSVEGTGVRKNEQFF.

This clonotype occurred a few times. This rearrangement joins TRBV7-9 to TRBJ2-7; TRBD2 matches at 7 bases. CDR3 size: 15 residues. Germline CDR1 is SEHNR and CDR2 is FQNEAQ (reference sequence). J was trimmed by 7 bases and V by 7 bases; bases with no gene match: 16. The CDR3 loop is CASTESSGLYVEQYF. The DNA for the CDR3 is TGTGCCAGCACCGAATCTAGCGGACTCTACGTGGAGCAGTACTTC.

V and J are TRBV4-3 and TRBJ2-2, with 9 bases that match TRBD2. Germline V gene lookup returns CDR1 LGHNA and CDR2 YSLEER. V gave up 2 bases and J gave up 5 bases; unmatched junction bases: 6. This CDR3 is built from 16 residues. CDR3 loop: CASSQLFSGSTGELFF. CDR3 in DNA: TGCGCCAGCAGCCAACTATTTAGCGGGAGTACCGGGGAGCTGTTTTTT.